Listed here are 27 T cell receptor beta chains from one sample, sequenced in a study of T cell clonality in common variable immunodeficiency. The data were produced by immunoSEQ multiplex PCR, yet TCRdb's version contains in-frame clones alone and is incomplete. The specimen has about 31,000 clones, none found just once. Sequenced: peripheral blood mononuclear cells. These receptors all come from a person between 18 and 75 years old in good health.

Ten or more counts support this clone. The part of the CDR3 DNA that was read is TGTGCCAGCAGCCTCGGAGAGACC. This sequence encodes CASSLGET. The CDR3 in full is CASSLGETQYF. The chain couples TRBV11-2 to TRBJ2-5; D unclear. The DNA ends 3 residues before the CDR3 does, and the rest of the CDR3 is filled in from the germline J gene. The CDR3 has 11 residues. Trimming took 5 bases from V and 4 from J, leaving 5 bases between them. Germline CDR1 reads SGHAT; CDR2 reads FQNNGV.

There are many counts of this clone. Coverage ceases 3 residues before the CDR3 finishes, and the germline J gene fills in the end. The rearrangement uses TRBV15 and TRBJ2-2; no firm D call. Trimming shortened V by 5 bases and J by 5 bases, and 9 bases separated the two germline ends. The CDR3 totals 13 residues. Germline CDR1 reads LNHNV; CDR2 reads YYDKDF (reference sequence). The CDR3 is CATSWPDTGELFF. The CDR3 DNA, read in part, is TGTGCCACCAGCTGGCCCGATACCGGGGAG.

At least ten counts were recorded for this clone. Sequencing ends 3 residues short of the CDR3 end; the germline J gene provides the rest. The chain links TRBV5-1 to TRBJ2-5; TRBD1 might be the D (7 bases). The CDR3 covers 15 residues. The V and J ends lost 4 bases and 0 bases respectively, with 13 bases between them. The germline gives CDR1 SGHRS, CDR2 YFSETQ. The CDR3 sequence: CASSGGTVYQETQYF. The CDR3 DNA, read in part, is TGCGCCAGCAGCGGCGGGACAGTGTACCAAGAGACC.

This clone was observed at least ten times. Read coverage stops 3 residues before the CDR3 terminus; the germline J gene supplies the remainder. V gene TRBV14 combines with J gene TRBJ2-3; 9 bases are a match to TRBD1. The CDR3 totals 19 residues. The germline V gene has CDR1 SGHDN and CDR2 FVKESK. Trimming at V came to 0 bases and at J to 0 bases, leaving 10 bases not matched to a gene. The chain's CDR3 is CASSQELSGTGISTDTQYF. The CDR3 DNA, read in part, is TGTGCCAGCAGCCAAGAGCTTTCGGGGACAGGGATAAGCACAGATACG.

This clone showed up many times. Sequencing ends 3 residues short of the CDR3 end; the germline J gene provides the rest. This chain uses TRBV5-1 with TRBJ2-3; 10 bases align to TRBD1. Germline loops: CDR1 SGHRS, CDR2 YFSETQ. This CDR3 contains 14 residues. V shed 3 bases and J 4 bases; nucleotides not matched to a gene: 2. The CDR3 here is CASSSDRGADTQYF. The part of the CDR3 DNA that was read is TGCGCCAGCAGCTCGGACAGGGGGGCAGATACG.

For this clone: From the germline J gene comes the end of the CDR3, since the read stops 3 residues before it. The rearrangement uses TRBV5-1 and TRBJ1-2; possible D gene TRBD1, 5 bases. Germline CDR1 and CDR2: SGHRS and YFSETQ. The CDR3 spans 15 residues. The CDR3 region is CASSSDGGRNYDYTF. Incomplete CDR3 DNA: TGCGCCAGCAGCTCCGACGGGGGTCGGAACTACGAC.

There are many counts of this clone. Partial CDR3 DNA: TGCAGCGCATCGACAGGCCGACATCAGCCC. It encodes CSASTGRHQP. The CDR3 in its entirety is CSASTGRHQPQHF. The chain has TRBV29-1 and TRBJ1-5, with D possibly TRBD1 on 6 matching bases. The read ends 3 residues early relative to the CDR3; the germline J gene fills the gap. Trimming pared 7 bases from V and 5 bases from J, leaving 15 bases between. The CDR3 length is 13 residues. CDR1 and CDR2 from the germline V gene are SQVTM and ANQGSEA.

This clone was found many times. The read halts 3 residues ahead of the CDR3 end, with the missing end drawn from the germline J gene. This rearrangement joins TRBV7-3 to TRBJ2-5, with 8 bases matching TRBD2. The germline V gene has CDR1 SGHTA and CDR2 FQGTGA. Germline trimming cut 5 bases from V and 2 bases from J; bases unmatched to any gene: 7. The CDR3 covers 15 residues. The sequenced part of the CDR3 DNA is TGTGCCAGCAGCCCTCGGGGGGGCCGGCAAGAGACC. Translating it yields CASSPRGGRQET. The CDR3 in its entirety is CASSPRGGRQETQYF.

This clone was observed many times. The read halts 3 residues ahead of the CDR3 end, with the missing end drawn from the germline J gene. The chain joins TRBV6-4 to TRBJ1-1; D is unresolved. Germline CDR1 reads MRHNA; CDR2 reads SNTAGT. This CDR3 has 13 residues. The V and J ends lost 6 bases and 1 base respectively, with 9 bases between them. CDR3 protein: CASSPGRNTEAFF. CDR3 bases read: TGTGCCAGCAGCCCTGGTAGGAACACTGAA.

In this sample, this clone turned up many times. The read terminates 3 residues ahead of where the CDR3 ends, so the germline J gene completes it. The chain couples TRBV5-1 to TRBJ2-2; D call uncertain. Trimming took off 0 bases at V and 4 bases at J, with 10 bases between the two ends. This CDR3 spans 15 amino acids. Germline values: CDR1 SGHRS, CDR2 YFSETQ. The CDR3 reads CASSLDVGVTGELFF. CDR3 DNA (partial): TGCGCCAGCAGCTTGGATGTGGGCGTCACCGGGGAG.

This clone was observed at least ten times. The sequenced part of the CDR3 DNA is TGCGCCAGCAGCTTAGAGGGACAGGGGTATGAAAAA. This translates into CASSLEGQGYEK. The entire CDR3 is CASSLEGQGYEKLFF. The chain combines TRBV5-1 with TRBJ1-4; TRBD1 matches 10 bases. The read falls 3 residues short of the CDR3 end, and the missing part is taken from the germline J gene. Per the germline V gene, CDR1 is SGHRS and CDR2 is YFSETQ. Trimming at V came to 2 bases and at J to 6 bases, leaving 4 bases not matched to a gene. The CDR3 consists of 15 residues. The entire variable domain, with the rest obtained from reference TRBV5-1 and TRBJ1-4, is as follows: KAGVTQTPRYLIKTRGQQVTLSCSPISGHRSVSWYQQTPGQGLQFLFEYFSETQRNKGNFPGRFSGRQFSNSRSEMNVSTLELGDSALYLCASSLEGQGYEKLFFGSGTQLSVL.

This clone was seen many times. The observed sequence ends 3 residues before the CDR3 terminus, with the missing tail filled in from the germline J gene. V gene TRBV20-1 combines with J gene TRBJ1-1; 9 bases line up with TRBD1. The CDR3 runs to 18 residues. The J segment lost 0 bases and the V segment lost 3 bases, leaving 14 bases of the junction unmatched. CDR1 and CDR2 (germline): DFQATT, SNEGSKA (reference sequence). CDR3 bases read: TGCAGTGCTAGCACACCGGGACAGGGAAAAATCATGAACACTGAA. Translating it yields CSASTPGQGKIMNTE. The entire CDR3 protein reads CSASTPGQGKIMNTEAFF.

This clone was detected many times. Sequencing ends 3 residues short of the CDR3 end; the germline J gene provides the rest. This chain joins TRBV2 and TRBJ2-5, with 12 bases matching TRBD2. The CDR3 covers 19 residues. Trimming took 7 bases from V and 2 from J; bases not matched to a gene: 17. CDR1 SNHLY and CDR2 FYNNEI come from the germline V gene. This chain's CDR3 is CASMAPWLAGGPRQETQYF. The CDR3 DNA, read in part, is TGTGCCAGCATGGCCCCGTGGCTAGCGGGAGGGCCAAGGCAAGAGACC.

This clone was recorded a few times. This chain's CDR3 is CASSSTSGRSYDYTF. The covered CDR3 bases are TGTGCCAGCAGCTCGACTAGCGGGAGAAGCTACGAC. The gene calls are TRBV11-2 and TRBJ1-2; D is undetermined. The read stops 3 residues short of the end of the CDR3; the missing end is completed from the germline J gene. The CDR3 contains 15 residues. From germline, CDR1 is SGHAT and CDR2 FQNNGV.

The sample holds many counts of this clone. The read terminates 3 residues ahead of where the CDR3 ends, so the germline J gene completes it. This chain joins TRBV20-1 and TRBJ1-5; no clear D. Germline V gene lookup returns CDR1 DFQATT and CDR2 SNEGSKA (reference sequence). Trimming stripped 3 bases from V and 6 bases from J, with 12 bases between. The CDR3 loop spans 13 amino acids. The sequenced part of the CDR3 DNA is TGCAGTGCTAGGGGCGGGGATGGTCAGCCC. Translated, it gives CSARGGDGQP. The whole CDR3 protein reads CSARGGDGQPQHF.

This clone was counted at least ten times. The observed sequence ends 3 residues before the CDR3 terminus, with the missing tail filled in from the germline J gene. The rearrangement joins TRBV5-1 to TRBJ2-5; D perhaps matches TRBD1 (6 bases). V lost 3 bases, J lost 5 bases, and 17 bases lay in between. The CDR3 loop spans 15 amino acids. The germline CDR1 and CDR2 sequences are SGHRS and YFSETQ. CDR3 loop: CASSSTNRESETQYF. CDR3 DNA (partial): TGCGCCAGCAGCTCGACCAACAGGGAATCGGAGACC.

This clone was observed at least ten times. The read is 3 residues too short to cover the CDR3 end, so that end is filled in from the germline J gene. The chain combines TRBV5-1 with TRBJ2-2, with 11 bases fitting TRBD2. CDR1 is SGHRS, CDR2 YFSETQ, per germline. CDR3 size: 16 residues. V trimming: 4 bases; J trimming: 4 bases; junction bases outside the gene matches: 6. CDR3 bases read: TGCGCCAGCAGCACTGGTAGCGGGAGGGTCACCGGGGAG. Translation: CASSTGSGRVTGE. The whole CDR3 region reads CASSTGSGRVTGELFF.

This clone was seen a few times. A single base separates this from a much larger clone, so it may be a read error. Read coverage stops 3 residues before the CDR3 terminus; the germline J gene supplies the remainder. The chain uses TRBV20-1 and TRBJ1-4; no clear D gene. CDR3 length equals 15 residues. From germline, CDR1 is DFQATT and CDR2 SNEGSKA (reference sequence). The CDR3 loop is CSASAGSGLQGVLFF. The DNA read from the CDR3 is TGCAGTGCTAGCGCCGGGAGCGGGCTTCAAGGCGTA.

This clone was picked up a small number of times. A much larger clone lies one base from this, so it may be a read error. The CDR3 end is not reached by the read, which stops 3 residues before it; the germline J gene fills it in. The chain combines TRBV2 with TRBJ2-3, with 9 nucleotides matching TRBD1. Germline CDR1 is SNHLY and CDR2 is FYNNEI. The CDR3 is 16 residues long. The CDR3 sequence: CASSLRTGTGNQPQYF. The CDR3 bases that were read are TGTGCCAGCAGTTTAAGAACCGGGACAGGGAATCAGCCG.

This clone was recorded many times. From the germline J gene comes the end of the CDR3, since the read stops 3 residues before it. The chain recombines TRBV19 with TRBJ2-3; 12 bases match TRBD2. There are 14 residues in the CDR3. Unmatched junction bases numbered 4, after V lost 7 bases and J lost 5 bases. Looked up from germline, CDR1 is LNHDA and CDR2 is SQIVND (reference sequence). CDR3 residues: CASTSGGEGDTQYF. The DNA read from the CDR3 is TGTGCCAGTACTAGCGGGGGGGAGGGAGATACG.

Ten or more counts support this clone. The CDR3 reads CASSFGTGSSEQYF. CDR3 DNA (partial): TGTGCCAGTTCCTTCGGGACAGGGAGTAGCGAG. The genes are TRBV19 and TRBJ2-7, with 9 bases lining up with TRBD1. Read coverage stops 3 residues before the CDR3 terminus; the germline J gene supplies the remainder. This CDR3 comprises 14 residues. CDR1 and CDR2 (germline): LNHDA, SQIVND (reference sequence). Trimming cost V 8 bases and J 6 bases; bases outside gene matches: 11.

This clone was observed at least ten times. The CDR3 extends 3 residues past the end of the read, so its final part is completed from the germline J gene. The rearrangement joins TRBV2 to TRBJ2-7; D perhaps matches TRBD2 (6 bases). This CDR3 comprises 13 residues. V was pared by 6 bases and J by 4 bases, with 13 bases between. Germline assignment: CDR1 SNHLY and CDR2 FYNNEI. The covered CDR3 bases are TGTGCCAGCAGCCGGGACTCACAATACGAG. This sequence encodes CASSRDSQYE. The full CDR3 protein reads CASSRDSQYEQYF. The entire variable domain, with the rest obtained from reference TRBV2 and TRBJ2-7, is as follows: EPEVTQTPSHQVTQMGQEVILRCVPISNHLYFYWYRQILGQKVEFLVSFYNNEISEKSEIFDDQFSVERPDGSNFTLKIRSTKLEDSAMYFCASSRDSQYEQYFGPGTRLTVT.

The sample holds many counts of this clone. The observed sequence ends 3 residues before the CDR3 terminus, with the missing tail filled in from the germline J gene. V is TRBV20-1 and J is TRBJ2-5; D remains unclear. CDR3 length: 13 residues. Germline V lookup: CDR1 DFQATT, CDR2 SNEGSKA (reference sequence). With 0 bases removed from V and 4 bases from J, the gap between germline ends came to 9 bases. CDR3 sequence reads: CSARDRYPETQYF. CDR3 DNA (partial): TGCAGTGCTAGAGATCGCTATCCAGAGACC.

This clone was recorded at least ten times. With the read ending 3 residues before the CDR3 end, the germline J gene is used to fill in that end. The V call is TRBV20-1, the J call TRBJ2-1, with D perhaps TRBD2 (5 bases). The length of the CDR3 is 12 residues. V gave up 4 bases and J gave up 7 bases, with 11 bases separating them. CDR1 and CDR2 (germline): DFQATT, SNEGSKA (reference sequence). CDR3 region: CSAKRVENEQFF. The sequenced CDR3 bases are TGCAGTGCTAAGAGGGTTGAAAATGAG.

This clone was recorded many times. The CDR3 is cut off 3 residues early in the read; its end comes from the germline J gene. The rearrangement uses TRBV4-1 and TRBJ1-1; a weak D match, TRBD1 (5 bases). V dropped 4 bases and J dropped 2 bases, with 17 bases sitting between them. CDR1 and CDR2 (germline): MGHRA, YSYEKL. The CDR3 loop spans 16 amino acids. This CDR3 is CASSRPDSRLNTEAFF. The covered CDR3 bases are TGCGCCAGCAGCCGTCCAGACAGTCGGCTAAACACTGAA.

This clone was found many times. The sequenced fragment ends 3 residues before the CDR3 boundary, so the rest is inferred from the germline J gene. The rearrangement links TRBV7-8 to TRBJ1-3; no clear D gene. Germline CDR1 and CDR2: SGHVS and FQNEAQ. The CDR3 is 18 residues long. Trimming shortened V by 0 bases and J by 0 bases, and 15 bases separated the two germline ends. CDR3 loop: CASSLATTSPLSGNTIYF. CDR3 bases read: TGTGCCAGCAGCTTAGCCACAACCTCACCGCTCTCTGGAAACACC.

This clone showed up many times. The CDR3 sequence: CASRGGIGLIEQFF. Incomplete CDR3 DNA: TGTGCCAGCAGAGGCGGGATAGGTTTAATTGAG. The chain employs TRBV12-3 or TRBV12-4 and TRBJ2-1, with D perhaps TRBD2 (6 bases). The read ends 3 residues early relative to the CDR3; the germline J gene fills the gap. The CDR3 consists of 14 residues. The V and J ends lost 6 bases and 9 bases respectively, with 18 bases between them.